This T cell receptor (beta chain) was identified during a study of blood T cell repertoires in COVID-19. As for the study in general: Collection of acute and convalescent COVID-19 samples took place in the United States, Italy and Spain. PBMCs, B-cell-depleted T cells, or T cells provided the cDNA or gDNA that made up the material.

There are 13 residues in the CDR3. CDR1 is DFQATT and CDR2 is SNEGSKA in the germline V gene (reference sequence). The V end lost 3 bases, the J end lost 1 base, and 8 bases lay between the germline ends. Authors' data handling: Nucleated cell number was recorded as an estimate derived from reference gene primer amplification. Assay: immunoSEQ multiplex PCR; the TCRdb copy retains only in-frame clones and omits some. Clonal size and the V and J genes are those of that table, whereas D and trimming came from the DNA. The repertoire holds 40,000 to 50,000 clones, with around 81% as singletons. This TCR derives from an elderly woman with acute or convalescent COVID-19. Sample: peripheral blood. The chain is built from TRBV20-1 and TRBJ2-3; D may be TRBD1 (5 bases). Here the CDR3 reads CSASPTGTDTQYF. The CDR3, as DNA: TGCAGTGCTAGTCCGACAGGCACAGATACGCAGTATTTT.